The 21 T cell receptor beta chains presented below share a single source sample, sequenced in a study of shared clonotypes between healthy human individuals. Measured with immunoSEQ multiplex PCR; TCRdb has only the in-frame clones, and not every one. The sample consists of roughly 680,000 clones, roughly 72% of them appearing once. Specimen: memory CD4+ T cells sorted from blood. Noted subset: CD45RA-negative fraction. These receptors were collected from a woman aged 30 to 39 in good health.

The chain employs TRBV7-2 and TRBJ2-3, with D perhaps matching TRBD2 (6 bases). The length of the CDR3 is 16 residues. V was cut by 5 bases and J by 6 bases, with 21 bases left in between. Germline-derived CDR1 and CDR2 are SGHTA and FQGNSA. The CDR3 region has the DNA TGTGCCAGCAGCGCACCCGTCCAGAGCGGGCGGGATACGCAGTATTTT. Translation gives CASSAPVQSGRDTQYF.

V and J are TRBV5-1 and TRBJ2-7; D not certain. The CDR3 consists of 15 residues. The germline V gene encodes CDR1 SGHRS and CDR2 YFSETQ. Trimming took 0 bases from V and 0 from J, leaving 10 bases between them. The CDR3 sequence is CASSLAPESSYEQYF. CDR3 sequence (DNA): TGCGCCAGCAGCTTGGCGCCAGAGAGCTCCTACGAGCAGTACTTC.

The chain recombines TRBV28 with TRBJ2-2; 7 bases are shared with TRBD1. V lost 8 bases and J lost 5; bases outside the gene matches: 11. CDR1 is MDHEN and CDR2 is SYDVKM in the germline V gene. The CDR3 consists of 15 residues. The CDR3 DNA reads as TGTGCCAGCTCCGGGACAGCCTTACGGACCGGGGAGCTGTTTTTT. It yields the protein CASSGTALRTGELFF.

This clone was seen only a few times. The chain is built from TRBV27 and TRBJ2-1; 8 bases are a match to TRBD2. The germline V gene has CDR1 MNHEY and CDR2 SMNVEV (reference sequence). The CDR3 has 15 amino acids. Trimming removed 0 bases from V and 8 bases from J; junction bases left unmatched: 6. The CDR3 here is CASSLSGTSHDEQFF. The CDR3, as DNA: TGTGCCAGCAGTTTATCGGGGACTAGTCACGATGAGCAGTTCTTC.

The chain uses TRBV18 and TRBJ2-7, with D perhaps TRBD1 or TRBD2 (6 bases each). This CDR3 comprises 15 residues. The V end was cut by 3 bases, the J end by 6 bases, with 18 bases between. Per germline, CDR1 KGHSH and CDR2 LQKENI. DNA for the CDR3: TGTGCCAGCTCACCCGACAGGAGGAGGGGTGGCGAGCAGTACTTC. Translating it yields CASSPDRRRGGEQYF.

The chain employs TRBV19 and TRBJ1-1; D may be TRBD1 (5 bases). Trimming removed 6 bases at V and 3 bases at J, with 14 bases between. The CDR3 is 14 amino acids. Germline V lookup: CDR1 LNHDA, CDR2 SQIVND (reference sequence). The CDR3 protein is CASRGGAWDTEAFF. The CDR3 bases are TGTGCCAGTAGGGGGGGAGCCTGGGACACTGAAGCTTTCTTT.

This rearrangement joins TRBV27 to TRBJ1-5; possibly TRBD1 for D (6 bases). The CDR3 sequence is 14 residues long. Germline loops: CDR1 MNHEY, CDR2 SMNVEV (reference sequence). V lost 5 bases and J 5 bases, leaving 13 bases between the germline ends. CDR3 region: CASSPWTEHQPQHF. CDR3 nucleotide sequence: TGTGCCAGCAGTCCATGGACAGAACATCAGCCCCAGCATTTT.

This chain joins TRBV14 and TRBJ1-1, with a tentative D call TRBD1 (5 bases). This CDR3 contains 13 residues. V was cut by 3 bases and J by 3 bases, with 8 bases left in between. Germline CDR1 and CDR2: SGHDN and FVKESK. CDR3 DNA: TGTGCCAGCAGCCATCAGGGCTACACTGAAGCTTTCTTT. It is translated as CASSHQGYTEAFF.

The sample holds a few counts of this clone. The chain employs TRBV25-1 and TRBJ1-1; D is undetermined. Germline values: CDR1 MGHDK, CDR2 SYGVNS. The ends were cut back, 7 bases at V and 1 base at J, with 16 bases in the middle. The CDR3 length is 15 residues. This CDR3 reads CASNRGTLGNTEAFF. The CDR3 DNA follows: TGTGCCAGCAATCGGGGAACCCTTGGGAACACTGAAGCTTTCTTT.

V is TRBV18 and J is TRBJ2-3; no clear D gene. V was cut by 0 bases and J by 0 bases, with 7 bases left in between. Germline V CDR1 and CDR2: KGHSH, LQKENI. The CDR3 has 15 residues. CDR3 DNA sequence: TGTGCCAGCTCACCACCTCGTTCTAGCACAGATACGCAGTATTTT. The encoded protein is CASSPPRSSTDTQYF.

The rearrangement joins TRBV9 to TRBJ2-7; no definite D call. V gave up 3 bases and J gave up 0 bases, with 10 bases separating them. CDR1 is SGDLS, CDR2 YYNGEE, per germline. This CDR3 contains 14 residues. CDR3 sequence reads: CASSEQVASYEQYF. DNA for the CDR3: TGTGCCAGCAGCGAGCAGGTCGCCTCCTACGAGCAGTACTTC.

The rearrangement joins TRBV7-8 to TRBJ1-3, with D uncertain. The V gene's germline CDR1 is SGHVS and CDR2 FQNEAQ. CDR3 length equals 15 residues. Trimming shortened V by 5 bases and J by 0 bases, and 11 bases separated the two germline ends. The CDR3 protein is CASSPGRVSGNTIYF. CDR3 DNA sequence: TGTGCCAGCAGCCCGGGTCGGGTCTCTGGAAACACCATATATTTT.

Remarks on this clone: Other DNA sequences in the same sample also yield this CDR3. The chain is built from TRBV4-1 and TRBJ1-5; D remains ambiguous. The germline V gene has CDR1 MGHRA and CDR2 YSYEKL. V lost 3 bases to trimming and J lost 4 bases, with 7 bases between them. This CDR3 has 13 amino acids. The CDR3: CASSQERNQPQHF. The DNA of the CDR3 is TGCGCCAGCAGCCAGGAAAGGAATCAGCCCCAGCATTTT.

This CDR3 reads CASSYTNTEAFF. The CDR3 region has the DNA TGTGCCAGCAGCTATACGAACACTGAAGCTTTCTTT. The J gene is TRBJ1-1, the V gene TRBV28; D gene uncertain. The CDR3 spans 12 residues. Trimming cost V 6 bases and J 1 base, with 6 bases left between them. Per the germline V gene, CDR1 is MDHEN and CDR2 is SYDVKM.

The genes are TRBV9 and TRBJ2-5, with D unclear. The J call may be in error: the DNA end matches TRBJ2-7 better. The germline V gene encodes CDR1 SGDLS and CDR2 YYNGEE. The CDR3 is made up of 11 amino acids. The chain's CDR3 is CASSVGDEQYF. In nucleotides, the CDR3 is TGTGCCAGCAGCGTTGGGGACGAGCAGTACTTC.

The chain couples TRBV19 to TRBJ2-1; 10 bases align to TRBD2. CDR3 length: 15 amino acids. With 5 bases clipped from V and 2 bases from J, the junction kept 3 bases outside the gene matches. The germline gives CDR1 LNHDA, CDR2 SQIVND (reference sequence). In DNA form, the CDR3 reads TGTGCCAGTAGTCCCACTAGCGGGGCCTACAATGAGCAGTTCTTC. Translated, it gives CASSPTSGAYNEQFF.

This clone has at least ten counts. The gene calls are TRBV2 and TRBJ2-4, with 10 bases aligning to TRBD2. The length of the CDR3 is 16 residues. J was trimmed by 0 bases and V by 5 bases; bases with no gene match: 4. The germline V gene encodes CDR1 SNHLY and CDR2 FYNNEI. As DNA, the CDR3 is TGTGCCAGCAGTACCGGACTAGCGGTAGCCAAAAACATTCAGTACTTC. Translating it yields CASSTGLAVAKNIQYF.

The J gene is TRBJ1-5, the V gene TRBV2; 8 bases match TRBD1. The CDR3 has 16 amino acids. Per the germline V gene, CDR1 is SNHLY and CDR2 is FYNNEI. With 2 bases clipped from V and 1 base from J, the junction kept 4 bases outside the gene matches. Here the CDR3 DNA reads TGTGCCAGCAGTGAACAGGGGGCAGGGAGCAATCAGCCCCAGCATTTT. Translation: CASSEQGAGSNQPQHF.

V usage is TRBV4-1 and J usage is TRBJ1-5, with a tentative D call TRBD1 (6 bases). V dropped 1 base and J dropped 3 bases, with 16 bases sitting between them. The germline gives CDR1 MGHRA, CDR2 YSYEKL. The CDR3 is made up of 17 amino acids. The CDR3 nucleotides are TGCGCCAGCAGCCAAGTAAGGGGGAGGACCGACAATCAGCCCCAGCATTTT. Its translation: CASSQVRGRTDNQPQHF.

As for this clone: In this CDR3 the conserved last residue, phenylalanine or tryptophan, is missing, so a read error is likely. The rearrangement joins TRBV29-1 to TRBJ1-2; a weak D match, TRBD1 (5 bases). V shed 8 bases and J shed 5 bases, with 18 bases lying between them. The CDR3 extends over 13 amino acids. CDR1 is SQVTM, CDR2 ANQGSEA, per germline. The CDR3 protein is CSSRSGTDYGYTL. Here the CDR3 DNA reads TGCAGCTCACGATCCGGGACGGATTATGGCTACACCCTC.

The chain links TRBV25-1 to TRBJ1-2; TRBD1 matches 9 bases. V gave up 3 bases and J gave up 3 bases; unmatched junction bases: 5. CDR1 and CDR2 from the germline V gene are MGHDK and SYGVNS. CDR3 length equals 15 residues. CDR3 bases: TGTGCCAGCAGTGAGCCGGGACAGGGTTACTATGGCTACACCTTC. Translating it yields CASSEPGQGYYGYTF.